This T cell receptor (beta chain) was sequenced during a study of blood T cell repertoires in COVID-19. Turning to the study itself: Samples of COVID-19 (acute and convalescent) were obtained from the United States, Italy and Spain.

Germline V CDR1 and CDR2: ENHRY, SYGVKD. The CDR3 covers 14 residues. V was clipped by 1 base and J by 2 bases, with 8 bases between them. Libraries were prepared by immunoSEQ multiplex PCR; TCRdb keeps only in-frame clonotypes and omits some of them. Of 90,000 to 150,000 clones in the sample, roughly four fifths were seen once. The sequencing input was peripheral blood. The chain has TRBV10-3 and TRBJ2-5, with D unresolved. This TCR came from a human donor in a cohort sampled during active COVID-19. CDR3 protein: CAISELAGQETQYF. Written as DNA, the CDR3 is TGTGCCATCAGTGAGTTGGCAGGTCAAGAGACCCAGTACTTC.